The 20 T cell receptor beta chains listed next were all sequenced from one sample in a study of blood T cell repertoires in COVID-19. Measured with immunoSEQ multiplex PCR; TCRdb has only the in-frame clones, and not every one. The table has some 200,000 clones, 80% to 85% seen once. Sequenced input: peripheral blood. Receptors originate from a human donor with acute or convalescent COVID-19. The donor label of this sample is uncertain.

The chain is built from TRBV14 and TRBJ1-4; TRBD1 matches at 8 bases. Germline V gene data show CDR1 as SGHDN and CDR2 as FVKESK. This CDR3 spans 16 amino acids. Trimming cost V 0 bases and J 2 bases; bases outside gene matches: 2. The CDR3 sequence is CASSQDRGRTNEKLFF. The CDR3 DNA follows: TGTGCCAGCAGCCAAGACAGGGGGCGGACTAATGAAAAACTGTTTTTT.

The rearrangement joins TRBV6-5 to TRBJ2-1; a weak D match, TRBD2 (6 bases). Germline-derived CDR1 and CDR2 are MNHEY and SVGAGI. This CDR3 comprises 14 residues. Trimming removed 7 bases from V and 6 bases from J, with 16 bases in between. CDR3 nucleotide sequence: TGTGCCAGCACCCCAGCGGGTTTCTCCAATGAGCAGTTCTTC. As protein: CASTPAGFSNEQFF.

With regard to this clone: A junction boundary mismatches the germline segment, possibly from a read error. This chain links TRBV4-1 with TRBJ2-3, with D unclear. The germline CDR1 and CDR2 sequences are MGHRA and YSYEKL. This CDR3 spans 16 amino acids. The CDR3 bases are TGCCCCAGCAGCCAAGTCCCCGCATACTACCCAGATACGCAGTATTTT. Its protein is CPSSQVPAYYPDTQYF.

The chain's CDR3 is CASSLSSTSYEQYF. In DNA form, the CDR3 reads TGCGCCAGCAGCTTGTCTAGCACCTCCTACGAGCAGTACTTC. V usage is TRBV5-1 and J usage is TRBJ2-7; tentatively, D is TRBD2 (5 bases). Trimming shortened V by 1 base and J by 0 bases, and 8 bases separated the two germline ends. The length of the CDR3 is 14 residues. Per the germline V gene, CDR1 is SGHRS and CDR2 is YFSETQ. Filled out from reference TRBV5-1 and TRBJ2-7, the complete variable domain reads KAGVTQTPRYLIKTRGQQVTLSCSPISGHRSVSWYQQTPGQGLQFLFEYFSETQRNKGNFPGRFSGRQFSNSRSEMNVSTLELGDSALYLCASSLSSTSYEQYFGPGTRLTVT.

The chain has TRBV28 and TRBJ2-7, with D perhaps TRBD1 (5 bases). The V gene lost 5 bases and the J gene lost 1 base, with 9 bases spanning the gap. Germline V gives CDR1 MDHEN, CDR2 SYDVKM. The CDR3 consists of 13 residues. CDR3 DNA sequence: TGTGCCAGCAGTACAGACAGTTCCTACGAGCAGTACTTC. Amino acid sequence: CASSTDSSYEQYF.

The chain carries TRBV11-2 and TRBJ1-4, with D unresolved. Per germline, CDR1 SGHAT and CDR2 FQNNGV. Between the trimmed V and J ends, which lost 1 base and 8 bases, there was a span of 11 bases. The CDR3 extends over 14 amino acids. CDR3 sequence reads: CASSLGALKEKLFF. CDR3 in DNA: TGTGCCAGCAGCTTAGGTGCCCTAAAGGAAAAACTGTTTTTT.

The J gene is TRBJ1-1, the V gene TRBV5-4; D gene unclear. CDR1 is SGHNT, CDR2 YYREEE, per germline (reference sequence). There are 16 residues in the CDR3. Trimming stripped 4 bases from V and 0 bases from J, with 16 bases between. The CDR3 DNA is TGTGCCAGCAGCGTGAAGGCCAGGAAGGTGAACACTGAAGCTTTCTTT. It specifies CASSVKARKVNTEAFF.

The chain combines TRBV5-6 with TRBJ1-2; TRBD1 agrees at 7 bases. The CDR3 loop spans 15 amino acids. V trimming: 3 bases; J trimming: 1 base; junction bases outside the gene matches: 6. Germline V gives CDR1 SGHDT, CDR2 YYEEEE. CDR3 nucleotide sequence: TGTGCCAGCAGCTGGAGGGGGCGAGATAACTATGGCTACACCTTC. Amino acid sequence: CASSWRGRDNYGYTF.

This sequence joins TRBV28 and TRBJ1-1; D gene uncertain. Germline CDR1 and CDR2: MDHEN and SYDVKM. Trimming shortened V by 7 bases and J by 5 bases, and 14 bases separated the two germline ends. The CDR3 loop spans 13 amino acids. The CDR3 DNA follows: TGTGCCAGCACCCTAACCCTGAGGACTGAAGCTTTCTTT. Translated, it gives CASTLTLRTEAFF.

DNA for the CDR3: TGTGCCAGCAGTTATACTAGCGGGTCTAGCACAGATACGCAGTATTTT. Residues: CASSYTSGSSTDTQYF. V and J are TRBV6-2 or TRBV6-3 and TRBJ2-3, with 9 bases fitting TRBD2. The CDR3 runs to 16 residues. Germline values: CDR1 MNHEY, CDR2 SVGEGT. With 3 bases clipped from V and 0 bases from J, the junction kept 4 bases outside the gene matches.

The chain employs TRBV27 and TRBJ1-1; D may be TRBD1 (5 bases). CDR1 and CDR2 (germline): MNHEY, SMNVEV (reference sequence). The CDR3 contains 14 residues. With 3 bases removed from V and 7 bases from J, the gap between germline ends came to 15 bases. The CDR3, as DNA: TGTGCCAGCAGTTTGCAGGGCGTCGGGTATGAAGCTTTCTTT. This encodes CASSLQGVGYEAFF.

This clone was recorded once. The CDR3 nucleotides are TGTGCCAGTAGTATTACGGGGTTGGGCACTGAAGCTTTCTTT. Encoded protein: CASSITGLGTEAFF. The V gene is TRBV19, the J gene TRBJ1-1; D uncertain. V was cut by 3 bases and J by 4 bases, with 12 bases left in between. CDR3 length equals 14 residues. Germline-derived CDR1 and CDR2 are LNHDA and SQIVND (reference sequence).

The rearrangement uses TRBV3-1 (or the pseudogene TRBV3-2) and TRBJ1-5; maybe TRBD1 (6 bases). CDR3 length: 15 residues. Trimming shortened V by 4 bases and J by 5 bases, and 15 bases separated the two germline ends. CDR1 and CDR2 (germline): LGHDT, YNNKEL (reference sequence). CDR3 sequence reads: CASSPTTGPHQPQHF. For the CDR3, the DNA is TGTGCCAGCAGCCCGACTACAGGGCCCCATCAGCCCCAGCATTTT.

This clone has just a few counts. The chain joins TRBV14 to TRBJ1-2, with D possibly TRBD1 on 5 matching bases. The CDR3 runs 15 residues. Germline V gives CDR1 SGHDN, CDR2 FVKESK. V lost 0 bases and J 4 bases, leaving 12 bases between the germline ends. The chain's CDR3 is CASSQEGRASYGYTF. In DNA form, the CDR3 reads TGTGCCAGCAGCCAAGAAGGCAGGGCGAGCTATGGCTACACCTTC. Full variable domain (outside the CDR3, taken from reference TRBV14 and TRBJ1-2): EAGVTQFPSHSVIEKGQTVTLRCDPISGHDNLYWYRRVMGKEIKFLLHFVKESKQDESGMPNNRFLAERTGGTYSTLKVQPAELEDSGVYFCASSQEGRASYGYTFGSGTRLTVV.

This clone was seen just once. Written as DNA, the CDR3 is TGTGCCAGCAGCATTCAGGGGGGGAACACTGAAGCTTTCTTT. As protein: CASSIQGGNTEAFF. This chain links TRBV3-1 (or the pseudogene TRBV3-2) with TRBJ1-1, with 7 bases lining up with TRBD1. J lost 1 base, V lost 5 bases, and 4 bases had no gene match. CDR1 is LGHDT, CDR2 YNNKEL, per germline (reference sequence). The CDR3 is 14 residues long.

The chain uses TRBV5-1 and TRBJ2-1; 8 bases are shared with TRBD2. Germline V gene lookup returns CDR1 SGHRS and CDR2 YFSETQ. V dropped 4 bases and J dropped 4; count of bases not matched to a gene: 10. This CDR3 contains 16 residues. The CDR3 is CASSVSGTTQYNEQFF. CDR3 in DNA: TGCGCCAGCAGCGTTAGCGGGACCACACAATACAATGAGCAGTTCTTC.

The rearrangement uses TRBV18 and TRBJ2-2; 8 bases are shared with TRBD1. CDR1 KGHSH and CDR2 LQKENI come from the germline V gene. J was trimmed by 2 bases and V by 2 bases; bases with no gene match: 4. CDR3 length: 16 residues. The CDR3: CASSPMTGVNTGELFF. The CDR3 DNA reads as TGTGCCAGCTCACCAATGACAGGGGTCAACACCGGGGAGCTGTTTTTT.

The rearrangement joins TRBV19 to TRBJ2-5; 7 bases fit TRBD1. The germline CDR1 and CDR2 sequences are LNHDA and SQIVND (reference sequence). V dropped 8 bases and J dropped 5; count of bases not matched to a gene: 8. This CDR3 contains 13 residues. CDR3 sequence (DNA): TGTGCCAGTGGGAACAGGGGTACGGAGACCCAGTACTTC. Protein: CASGNRGTETQYF.

V is TRBV2 and J is TRBJ2-4, with D perhaps TRBD1 (6 bases). Trimming removed 8 bases at V and 6 bases at J, with 14 bases between. This CDR3 is built from 13 residues. The germline V gene encodes CDR1 SNHLY and CDR2 FYNNEI. DNA of the CDR3: TGTGCCAGCCTTCACAGGGACCGAAACATTCAGTACTTC. This sequence encodes CASLHRDRNIQYF.

This sequence joins TRBV27 and TRBJ2-3; tentative D call: TRBD2 (6 bases). Deletions cut 5 bases from V and 2 bases from J, with 14 bases between. The CDR3 sequence is 15 residues long. Germline V CDR1 and CDR2: MNHEY, SMNVEV (reference sequence). The CDR3 DNA sequence: TGTGCCAGCAGTCCCAGGGACTTAATCACAGATACGCAGTATTTT. Amino acid sequence: CASSPRDLITDTQYF.